The rows below give T cell receptor beta chains drawn from one sample of a study of T cell responses to AZD1222 COVID-19 vaccine. Sequenced by immunoSEQ multiplex PCR; TCRdb stores in-frame clones only, minus some. In the table there are 95,000 to 150,000 clones, about nine tenths of which are singletons. The material was peripheral blood, obtained on day 0 of AZD1222 vaccination. All receptors derive from an adult in good health. Both conserved end residues are part of each CDR3.

TRBJ2-3,TRBV3-1/TRBV3-2,CASSPRWWLPESTDTQYF
TRBJ1-2,TRBV14,CASSQVGGYGYTF
TRBJ1-3,TRBV6-2/TRBV6-3,CASSSYGVGKWSGNTIYF
TRBJ1-2,TRBV9,CASSLTGGYYGYTF
TRBJ2-7,TRBV27,CASSLRGVGTYEQYF
TRBJ1-2,TRBV28,CASSPPGQGVSGYTF
TRBJ2-7,TRBV2,CASSEGTGGTYEQYF
TRBJ1-1,TRBV9,CASSQRAVNTEAFF
TRBJ1-2,TRBV21-1,CASSAATGADGYTF
TRBJ1-5,TRBV19,CASSISEYSNQPQHF
TRBJ2-3,TRBV7-9,CASSPEVGKQGVF
TRBJ1-2,TRBV6-5,CATPGGENYGYTF
TRBJ1-2,TRBV29-1,CSVETLGQGNGYTF
TRBJ2-1,TRBV6-6,CASSYVTGGNEQFF
TRBJ2-2,TRBV19,CATSYLNTGELFF
TRBJ2-1,TRBV28,CASTSPGGVSYNEQFF
TRBJ2-3,TRBV18,CASSPEGGRSTDTQYF
TRBJ2-1,TRBV29-1,CSVEGQQGKSYNEQFF
TRBJ1-4,TRBV4-1,CASSQERDGGTNEKLFF
TRBJ1-1,TRBV10-3,CAISESGLNTEAFF
TRBJ1-1,TRBV24-1,CATIDRGMTEAFF
TRBJ2-1,TRBV4-1,CASSQRLVGYNEQFF
TRBJ2-3,TRBV4-1,CASSQDLTSGRRADTQYF
TRBJ2-7,TRBV10-2,CASLGGAGRSSYEQYF
TRBJ1-1,TRBV11-2,CASSPRQVSMNTEAFF
TRBJ1-1,TRBV5-1,CASSSVRGRNTEAFF
TRBJ2-2,TRBV15,CATSRVPGFNTGELFF
TRBJ1-1,TRBV11-2,CASSEQGANAEAFF
TRBJ1-1,TRBV12-3/TRBV12-4,CASSFSGTEAFF
TRBJ1-2,TRBV7-2,CASSLVGDRLGGYTF